The clone carrying this TCR beta chain was seen many times. CDR1 is DFQATT, CDR2 SNEGSKA, per germline (reference sequence). This CDR3 has 13 residues. V was shortened by 0 bases and J by 0 bases, with 5 bases between the two germline ends. TCRbeta library construction was performed incorporating unique molecular identifiers. TCRdb fed the PCR reads into MiXCR, producing one record per CDR3 protein. Of 600,000 to 700,000 distinct CDR3 sequences listed, approximately 15% are singletons. This sample is drawn from a study of T-cell reconstitution after alpha-beta-depleted transplantation in children. The TCR comes from a human donor who donated a stem cell graft to a child with acute myeloid leukemia. The material was PBMCs from the stem cell graft donor, obtained from the stem cell graft. The V call is TRBV20-1, the J call TRBJ1-1; no firm D call. CDR3 nucleotide sequence: TGCAGTGCTAGAGAGCAGTTGAACACTGAAGCTTTCTTT. This codes for CSAREQLNTEAFF.